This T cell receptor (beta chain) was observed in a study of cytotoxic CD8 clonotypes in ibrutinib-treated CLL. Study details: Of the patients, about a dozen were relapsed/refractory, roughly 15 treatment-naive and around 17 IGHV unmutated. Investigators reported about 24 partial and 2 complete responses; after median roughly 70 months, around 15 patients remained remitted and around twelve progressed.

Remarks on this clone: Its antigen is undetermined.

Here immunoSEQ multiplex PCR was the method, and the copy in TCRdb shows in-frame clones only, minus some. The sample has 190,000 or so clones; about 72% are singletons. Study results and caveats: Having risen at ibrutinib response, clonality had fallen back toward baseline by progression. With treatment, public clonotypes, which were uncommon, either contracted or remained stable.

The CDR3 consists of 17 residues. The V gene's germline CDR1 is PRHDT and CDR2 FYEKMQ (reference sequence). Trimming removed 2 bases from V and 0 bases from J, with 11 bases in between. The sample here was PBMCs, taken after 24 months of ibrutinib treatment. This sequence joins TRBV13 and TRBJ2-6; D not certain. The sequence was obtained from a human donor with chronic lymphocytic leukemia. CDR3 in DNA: TGTGCCAGCAGCTTACCTCGCCTCGTCTCTGGGGCCAACGTCCTGACTTTC. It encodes CASSLPRLVSGANVLTF.